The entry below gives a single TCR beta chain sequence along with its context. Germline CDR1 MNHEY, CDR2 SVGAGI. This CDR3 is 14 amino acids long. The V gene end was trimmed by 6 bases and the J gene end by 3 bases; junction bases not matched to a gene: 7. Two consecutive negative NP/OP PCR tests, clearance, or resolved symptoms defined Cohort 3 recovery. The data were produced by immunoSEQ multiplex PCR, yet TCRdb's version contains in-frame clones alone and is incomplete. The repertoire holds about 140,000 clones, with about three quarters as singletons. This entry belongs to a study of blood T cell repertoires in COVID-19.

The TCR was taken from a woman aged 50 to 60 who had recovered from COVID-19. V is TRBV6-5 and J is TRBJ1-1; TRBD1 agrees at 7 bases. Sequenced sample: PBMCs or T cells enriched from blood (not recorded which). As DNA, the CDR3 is TGTGCCAGCAGCCAGACAGGGCAGTACACTGAAGCTTTCTTT. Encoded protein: CASSQTGQYTEAFF.